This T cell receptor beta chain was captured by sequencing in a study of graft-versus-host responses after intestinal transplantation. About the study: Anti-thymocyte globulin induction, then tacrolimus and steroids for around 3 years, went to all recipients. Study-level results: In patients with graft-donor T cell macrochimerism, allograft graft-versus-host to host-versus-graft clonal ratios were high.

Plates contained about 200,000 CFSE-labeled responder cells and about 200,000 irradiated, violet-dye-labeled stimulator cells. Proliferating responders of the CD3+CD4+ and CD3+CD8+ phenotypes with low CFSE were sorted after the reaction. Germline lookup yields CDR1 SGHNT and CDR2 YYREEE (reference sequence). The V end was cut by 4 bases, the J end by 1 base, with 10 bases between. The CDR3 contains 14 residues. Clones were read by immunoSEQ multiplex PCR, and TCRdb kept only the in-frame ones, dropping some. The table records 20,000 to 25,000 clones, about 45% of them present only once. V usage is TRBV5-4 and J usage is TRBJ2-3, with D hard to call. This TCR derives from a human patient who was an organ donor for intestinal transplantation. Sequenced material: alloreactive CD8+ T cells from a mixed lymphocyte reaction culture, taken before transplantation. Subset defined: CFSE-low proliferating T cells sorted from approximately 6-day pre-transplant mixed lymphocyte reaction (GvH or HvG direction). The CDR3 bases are TGTGCCAGCAGCGCGGCGTGGCGCACAGATACGCAGTATTTT. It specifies CASSAAWRTDTQYF.